This T cell receptor beta chain was documented in a study of regulatory T cells in long-lasting Graves disease. Broader study findings: There was favoring of TRBV28, TRBJ1-2 and TRBJ2-5 in persistent disease.

This clonotype appeared once. Its antigen is unidentified. The sample's time point: persistent/refractory GD, antithyroid drugs over 5 years with positive TRAb. After RNA was extracted from PBMCs, the TCR library was made from it. Staff drew about 8.2 milliliters of peripheral blood into EDTA tubes. Trimming stripped 6 bases from V and 1 base from J, with 10 bases between. CDR3 length equals 13 residues. CDR1 and CDR2 (germline): LNHNV, YYDKDF (reference sequence). Library construction for TCR beta used iRepertoire HTBI primers and Arm-PCR of CDR3 regions. MiXCR, run by TCRdb on the multiplex PCR reads, gives a single entry per CDR3 protein. The table includes around 300,000 distinct CDR3 sequences, 20% to 25% detected once.

The sequence was obtained from a female donor with Graves disease. This chain connects TRBV15 to TRBJ2-7, with D maybe TRBD1 (5 bases). Sequencing was performed on peripheral blood mononuclear cells (PBMCs), taken when the disease was refractory, from a patient treated with antithyroid drugs. CDR3 sequence (DNA): TGTGCCACCAGTGAGGACATTTCCTACGAGCAGTACTTC. This encodes CATSEDISYEQYF.